Listed below are T cell receptor beta chains from one sample, sequenced in a study of regulatory T cells in long-lasting Graves disease. TCRdb independently ran MiXCR on the multiplex PCR reads; one entry per CDR3 protein. The sample shows hundreds of thousands of distinct CDR3 sequences, around 16% of them seen only once. This sample was also put to use in a study of T cells in Graves' hyperthyroidism and ophthalmopathy.

Here the sequenced sample was peripheral blood mononuclear cells (PBMCs), taken at new diagnosis, from a patient treated with antithyroid drugs. The source is a woman aged 40-65 years with Graves disease. The CDR3 runs from the conserved cysteine through the conserved F or W. Fields, in order: D gene, clone size, J gene, V gene, CDR3 length, CDR3 DNA, CDR3 protein. D genes are given only for firm matches. For some rows the clone size is stated as once, few or many, or as a class when expanded; others skip it.

D: NA
size: many
J: TRBJ2-5
V: TRBV20-1
length: 14
DNA: TGCAGTGTTACGGGCGGGGGCCGCGAAGAGACCCAGTACTTC
CDR3: CSVTGGGREETQYF

D: TRBD1
size: NA
J: TRBJ1-1
V: TRBV5-1
length: 16
DNA: TGCGCCAGCAGCCCGCAGGGGGCCGGGCAGAACACTGAAGCTTTCTTT
CDR3: CASSPQGAGQNTEAFF

D: NA
size: few
J: TRBJ1-4
V: TRBV11-2
length: 15
DNA: TGTGCCAGCAGCTTAGATCCCGGGGGGCAGGAAAAACTGTTTTTT
CDR3: CASSLDPGGQEKLFF

D: NA
size: few
J: TRBJ1-1
V: TRBV5-8
length: 16
DNA: TGTGCCAGCAGCTTGGGACCTTCAGGGGATGACACTGAAGCTTTCTTT
CDR3: CASSLGPSGDDTEAFF

D: NA
size: few
J: TRBJ1-2
V: TRBV6-1
length: 15
DNA: TGTGCCAGCAGTGGCCACGAGGGAATGGACTATGGCTACACCTTC
CDR3: CASSGHEGMDYGYTF

D: TRBD2
size: many
J: TRBJ2-3
V: TRBV7-3
length: 16
DNA: TGTGCCAGCAGCTTAGGGCTAGCGGGGGGCCTATATACGCAGTATTTT
CDR3: CASSLGLAGGLYTQYF

D: NA
size: many
J: TRBJ1-5
V: TRBV28
length: 14
DNA: TGTGCCAGCATCCCGGTTGGAGGAGGTCAGCCCCAGCATTTT
CDR3: CASIPVGGGQPQHF

D: NA
size: NA
J: TRBJ1-2
V: TRBV15
length: 13
DNA: TGTGCCACCAGCAGAGATTTCGACTATGGCTACACCTTC
CDR3: CATSRDFDYGYTF

D: NA
size: many
J: TRBJ1-1
V: TRBV2
length: 12
DNA: TGTGCCAGCAGTGGACAGGACACTGAAGCTTTCTTT
CDR3: CASSGQDTEAFF

D: NA
size: many
J: TRBJ1-6
V: TRBV12-3/TRBV12-4
length: 11
DNA: TGTGCCAGCAGTTTGAGTTCACCCCTCCACTTT
CDR3: CASSLSSPLHF

D: TRBD1
size: few
J: TRBJ1-6
V: TRBV7-2
length: 15
DNA: TGTGCCAGCAGCCCACCACAGGGGCATAATTCACCCCTCCACTTT
CDR3: CASSPPQGHNSPLHF